This T cell receptor (beta chain) stems from a study of cytomegalovirus exposure and HLA in healthy donors. This PCR relied on a set of 60 Vbeta primers and 13 Jbeta primers. Here immunoSEQ multiplex PCR was the method, and the copy in TCRdb shows in-frame clones only, minus some. Of 200,000 to 250,000 clones in the sample, 65% to 85% were seen once. The receptor comes from a man in his forties or fifties in good health and CMV-seronegative. The material sequenced was PBMCs.

The CDR3 reads CASSELEEGPQETQYF. In nucleotides, the CDR3 is TGTGCCAGCAGTGAACTCGAGGAGGGCCCTCAAGAGACCCAGTACTTC. V gene TRBV2 combines with J gene TRBJ2-5, with a tentative D call TRBD2 (6 bases). The CDR3 length is 16 residues. Germline CDR1 and CDR2: SNHLY and FYNNEI. V lost 2 bases to trimming and J lost 2 bases, with 15 bases between them.